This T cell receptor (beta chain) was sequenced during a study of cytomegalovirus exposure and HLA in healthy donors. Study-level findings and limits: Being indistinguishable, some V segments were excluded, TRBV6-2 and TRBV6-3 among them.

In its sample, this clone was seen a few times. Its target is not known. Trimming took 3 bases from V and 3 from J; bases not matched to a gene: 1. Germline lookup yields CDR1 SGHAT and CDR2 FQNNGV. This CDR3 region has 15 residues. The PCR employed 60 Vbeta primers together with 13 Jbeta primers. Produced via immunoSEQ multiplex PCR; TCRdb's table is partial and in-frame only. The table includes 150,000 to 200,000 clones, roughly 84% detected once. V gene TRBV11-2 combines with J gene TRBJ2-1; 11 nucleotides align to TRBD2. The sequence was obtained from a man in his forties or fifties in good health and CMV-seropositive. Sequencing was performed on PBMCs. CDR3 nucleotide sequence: TGTGCCAGCAGCTTCCTAGCGGGGGGCTACAATGAGCAGTTCTTC. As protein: CASSFLAGGYNEQFF. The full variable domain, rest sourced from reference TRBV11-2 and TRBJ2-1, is EAGVAQSPRYKIIEKRQSVAFWCNPISGHATLYWYQQILGQGPKLLIQFQNNGVVDDSQLPKDRFSAERLKGVDSTLKIQPAKLEDSAVYLCASSFLAGGYNEQFFGPGTRLTVL.